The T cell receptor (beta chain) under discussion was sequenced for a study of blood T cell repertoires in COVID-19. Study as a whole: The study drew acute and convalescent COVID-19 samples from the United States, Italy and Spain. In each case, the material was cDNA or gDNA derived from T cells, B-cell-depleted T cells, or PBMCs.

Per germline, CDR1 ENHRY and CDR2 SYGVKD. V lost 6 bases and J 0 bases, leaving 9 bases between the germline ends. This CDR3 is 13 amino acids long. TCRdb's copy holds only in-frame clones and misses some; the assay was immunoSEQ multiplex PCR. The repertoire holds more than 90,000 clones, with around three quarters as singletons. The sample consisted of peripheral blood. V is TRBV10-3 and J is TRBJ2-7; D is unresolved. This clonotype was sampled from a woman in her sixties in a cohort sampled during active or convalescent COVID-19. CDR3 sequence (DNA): TGTGCCATCAGGTTAGAATACTCCTACGAGCAGTACTTC. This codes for CAIRLEYSYEQYF.